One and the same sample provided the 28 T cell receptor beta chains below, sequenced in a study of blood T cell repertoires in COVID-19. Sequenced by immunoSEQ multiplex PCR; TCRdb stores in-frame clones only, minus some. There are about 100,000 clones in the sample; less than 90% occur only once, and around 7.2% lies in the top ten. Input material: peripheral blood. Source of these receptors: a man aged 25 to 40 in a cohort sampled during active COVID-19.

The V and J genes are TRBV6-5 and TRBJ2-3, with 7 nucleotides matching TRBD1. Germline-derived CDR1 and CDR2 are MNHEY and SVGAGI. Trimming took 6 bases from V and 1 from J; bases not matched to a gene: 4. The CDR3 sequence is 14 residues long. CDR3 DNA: TGTGCCAGCAGCCGAACAGGGGGCACAGATACGCAGTATTTT. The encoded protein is CASSRTGGTDTQYF.

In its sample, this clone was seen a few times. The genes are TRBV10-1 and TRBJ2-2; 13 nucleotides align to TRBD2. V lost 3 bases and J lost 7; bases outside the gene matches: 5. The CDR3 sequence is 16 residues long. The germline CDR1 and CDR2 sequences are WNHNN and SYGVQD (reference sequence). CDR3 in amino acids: CASSDSGTSGVGELFF. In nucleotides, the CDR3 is TGCGCCAGCAGTGACTCCGGGACTAGCGGGGTCGGGGAGCTGTTTTTT.

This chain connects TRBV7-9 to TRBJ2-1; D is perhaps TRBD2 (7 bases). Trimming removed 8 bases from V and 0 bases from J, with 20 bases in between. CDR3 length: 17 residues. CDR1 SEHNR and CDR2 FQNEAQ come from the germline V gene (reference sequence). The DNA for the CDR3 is TGTGCCAGCCATGGGGGGGCACTCCCCAGCTCCTACAATGAGCAGTTCTTC. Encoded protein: CASHGGALPSSYNEQFF.

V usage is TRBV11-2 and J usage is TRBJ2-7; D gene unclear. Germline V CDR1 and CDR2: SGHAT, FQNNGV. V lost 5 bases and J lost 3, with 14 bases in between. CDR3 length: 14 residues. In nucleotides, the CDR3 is TGTGCCAGCAGCCCGAGGAGCCGAGACTACGAGCAGTACTTC. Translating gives CASSPRSRDYEQYF.

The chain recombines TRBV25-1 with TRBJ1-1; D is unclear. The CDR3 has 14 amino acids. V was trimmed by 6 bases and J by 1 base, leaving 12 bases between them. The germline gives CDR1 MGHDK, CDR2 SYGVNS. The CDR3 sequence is CASSPQPPNTEAFF. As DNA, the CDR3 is TGTGCCAGCAGCCCACAACCCCCGAACACTGAAGCTTTCTTT.

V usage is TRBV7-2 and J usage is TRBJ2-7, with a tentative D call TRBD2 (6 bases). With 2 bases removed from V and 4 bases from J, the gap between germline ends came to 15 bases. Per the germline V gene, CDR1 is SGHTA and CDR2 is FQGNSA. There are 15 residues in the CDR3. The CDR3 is CASSLSRGTLYEQYF. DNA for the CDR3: TGTGCCAGCAGCTTAAGTCGGGGGACCCTGTACGAGCAGTACTTC.

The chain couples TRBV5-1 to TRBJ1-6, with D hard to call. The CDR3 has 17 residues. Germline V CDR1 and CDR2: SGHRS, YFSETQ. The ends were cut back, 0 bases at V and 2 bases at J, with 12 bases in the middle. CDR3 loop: CASSLVPGEAYNSPLHF. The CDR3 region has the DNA TGCGCCAGCAGCTTGGTGCCCGGGGAGGCCTATAATTCACCCCTCCACTTT. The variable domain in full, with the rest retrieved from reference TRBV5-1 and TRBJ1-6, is KAGVTQTPRYLIKTRGQQVTLSCSPISGHRSVSWYQQTPGQGLQFLFEYFSETQRNKGNFPGRFSGRQFSNSRSEMNVSTLELGDSALYLCASSLVPGEAYNSPLHFGNGTRLTVT.

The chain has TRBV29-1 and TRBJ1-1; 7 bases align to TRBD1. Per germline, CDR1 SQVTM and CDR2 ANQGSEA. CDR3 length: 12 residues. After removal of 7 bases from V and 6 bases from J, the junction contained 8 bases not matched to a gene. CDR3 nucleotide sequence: TGCAGCGGAAACAGGGGAAACGCTGAAGCTTTCTTT. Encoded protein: CSGNRGNAEAFF. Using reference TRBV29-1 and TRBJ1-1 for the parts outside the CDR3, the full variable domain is SAVISQKPSRDICQRGTSLTIQCQVDSQVTMMFWYRQQPGQSLTLIATANQGSEATYESGFVIDKFPISRPNLTFSTLTVSNMSPEDSSIYLCSGNRGNAEAFFGQGTRLTVV.

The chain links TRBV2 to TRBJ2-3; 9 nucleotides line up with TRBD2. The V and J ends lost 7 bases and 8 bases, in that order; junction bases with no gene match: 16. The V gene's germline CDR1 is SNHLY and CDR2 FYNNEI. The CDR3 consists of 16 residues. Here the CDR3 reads CASTRSGGPAGGTQYF. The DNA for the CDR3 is TGTGCCAGCACCCGAAGCGGGGGGCCCGCCGGGGGTACGCAGTATTTT.

The CDR3 nucleotides read TGTGCCTCAACACGGGATGCGAAGACGTACGAGCAGTACTTC. It yields the protein CASTRDAKTYEQYF. This chain joins TRBV10-3 and TRBJ2-7, with D possibly matching TRBD2 (5 bases). The CDR3 runs to 14 residues. Trimming pared 11 bases from V and 4 bases from J, leaving 21 bases between. Germline loops: CDR1 ENHRY, CDR2 SYGVKD.

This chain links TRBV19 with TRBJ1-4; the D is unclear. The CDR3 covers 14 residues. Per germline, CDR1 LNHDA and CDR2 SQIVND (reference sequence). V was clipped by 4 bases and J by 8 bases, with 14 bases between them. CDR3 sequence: CASSSGSNGEKLFF. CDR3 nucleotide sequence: TGTGCCAGTAGTAGTGGGAGTAATGGGGAAAAACTGTTTTTT.

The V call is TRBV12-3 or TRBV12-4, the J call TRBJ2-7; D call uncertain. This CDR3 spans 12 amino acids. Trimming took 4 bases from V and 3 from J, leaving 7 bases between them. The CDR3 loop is CASSSQNYEQYF. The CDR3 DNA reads TGTGCCAGCAGTTCCCAGAACTACGAGCAGTACTTC.

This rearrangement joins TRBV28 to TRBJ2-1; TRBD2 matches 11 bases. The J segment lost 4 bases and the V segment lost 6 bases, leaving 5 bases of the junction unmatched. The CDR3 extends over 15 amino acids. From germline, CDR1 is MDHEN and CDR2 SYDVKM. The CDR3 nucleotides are TGTGCCAGCAGCTCTAGCGGGGGGCTTTACAATGAGCAGTTCTTC. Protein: CASSSSGGLYNEQFF.

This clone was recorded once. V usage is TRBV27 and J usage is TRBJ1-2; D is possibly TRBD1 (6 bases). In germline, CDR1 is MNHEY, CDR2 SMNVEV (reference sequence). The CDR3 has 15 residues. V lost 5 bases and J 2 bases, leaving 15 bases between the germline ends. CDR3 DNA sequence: TGTGCCAGCAGTCGGGGGGGGGCCGGGAACTATGGCTACACCTTC. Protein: CASSRGGAGNYGYTF.

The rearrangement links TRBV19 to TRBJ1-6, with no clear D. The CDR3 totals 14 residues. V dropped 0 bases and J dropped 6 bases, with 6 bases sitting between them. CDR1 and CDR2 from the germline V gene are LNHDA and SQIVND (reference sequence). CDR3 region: CASSIERVNSPLHF. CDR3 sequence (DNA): TGTGCCAGTAGTATAGAGCGGGTTAATTCACCCCTCCACTTT. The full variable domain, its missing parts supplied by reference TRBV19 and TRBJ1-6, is DGGITQSPKYLFRKEGQNVTLSCEQNLNHDAMYWYRQDPGQGLRLIYYSQIVNDFQKGDIAEGYSVSREKKESFPLTVTSAQKNPTAFYLCASSIERVNSPLHFGNGTRLTVT.

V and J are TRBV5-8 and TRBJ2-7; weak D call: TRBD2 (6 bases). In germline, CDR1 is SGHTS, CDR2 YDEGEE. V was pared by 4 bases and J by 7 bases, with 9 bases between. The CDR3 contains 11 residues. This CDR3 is CASSRGGEQYF. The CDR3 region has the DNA TGTGCCAGCAGCAGGGGAGGTGAGCAGTACTTC.

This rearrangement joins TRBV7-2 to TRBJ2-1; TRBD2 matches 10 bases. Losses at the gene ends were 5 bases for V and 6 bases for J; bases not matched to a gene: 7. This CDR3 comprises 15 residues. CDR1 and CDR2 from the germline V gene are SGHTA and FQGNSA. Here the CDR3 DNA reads TGTGCCAGCAGCCCGGGACTAGCGCAGCCCAATGAGCAGTTCTTC. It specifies CASSPGLAQPNEQFF.

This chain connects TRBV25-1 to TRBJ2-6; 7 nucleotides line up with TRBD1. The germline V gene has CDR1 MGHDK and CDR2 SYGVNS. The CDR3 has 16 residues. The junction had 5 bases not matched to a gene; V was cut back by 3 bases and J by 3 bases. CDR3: CASSEGQTRGANVLTF. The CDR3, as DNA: TGTGCCAGCAGTGAGGGACAGACACGTGGGGCCAACGTCCTGACTTTC.

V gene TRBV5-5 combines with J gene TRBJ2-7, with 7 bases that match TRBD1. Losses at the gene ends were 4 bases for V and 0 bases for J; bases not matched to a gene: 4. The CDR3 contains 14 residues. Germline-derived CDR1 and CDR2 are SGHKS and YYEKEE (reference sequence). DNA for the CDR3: TGTGCCAGCAGCCTGGGACAGCTCTCCTACGAGCAGTACTTC. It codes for CASSLGQLSYEQYF.

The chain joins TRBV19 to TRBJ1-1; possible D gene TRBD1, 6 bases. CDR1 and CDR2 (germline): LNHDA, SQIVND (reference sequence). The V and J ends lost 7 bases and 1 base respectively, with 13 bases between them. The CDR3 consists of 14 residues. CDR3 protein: CASNLQGGNTEAFF. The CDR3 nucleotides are TGTGCCAGTAATTTACAGGGCGGGAACACTGAAGCTTTCTTT.

The CDR3 DNA is TGTGCCACCAGTGATTCCAGACCGGGACAGGGGGACACCGGGGAGCTGTTTTTT. Amino acid sequence: CATSDSRPGQGDTGELFF. The gene calls are TRBV24-1 and TRBJ2-2; 11 bases agree with TRBD1. V shed 2 bases, J shed 3 bases, and the junction held 7 bases outside the gene matches. Per germline, CDR1 KGHDR and CDR2 SFDVKD. The CDR3 sequence is 18 residues long.

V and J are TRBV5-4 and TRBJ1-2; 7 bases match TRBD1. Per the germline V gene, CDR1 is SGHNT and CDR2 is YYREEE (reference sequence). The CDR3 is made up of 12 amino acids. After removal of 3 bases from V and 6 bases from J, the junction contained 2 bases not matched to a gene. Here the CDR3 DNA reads TGTGCCAGCAGCTGGGACAGTGATGGCTACACCTTC. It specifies CASSWDSDGYTF.

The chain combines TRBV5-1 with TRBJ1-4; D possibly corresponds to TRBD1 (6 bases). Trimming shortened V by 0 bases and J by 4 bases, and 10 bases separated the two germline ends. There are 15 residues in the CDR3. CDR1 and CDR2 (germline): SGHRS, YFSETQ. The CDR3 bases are TGCGCCAGCAGCTTGGCCGGGACATTTAATGAAAAACTGTTTTTT. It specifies CASSLAGTFNEKLFF.

CDR3 in amino acids: CASGGPGETQYF. The DNA of the CDR3 is TGTGCCAGCGGGGGCCCGGGAGAGACCCAGTACTTC. The chain links TRBV2 to TRBJ2-5; possibly TRBD1 for D (6 bases). CDR1 is SNHLY and CDR2 is FYNNEI in the germline V gene. There are 12 residues in the CDR3. Deletions cut 8 bases from V and 4 bases from J, with 11 bases between.

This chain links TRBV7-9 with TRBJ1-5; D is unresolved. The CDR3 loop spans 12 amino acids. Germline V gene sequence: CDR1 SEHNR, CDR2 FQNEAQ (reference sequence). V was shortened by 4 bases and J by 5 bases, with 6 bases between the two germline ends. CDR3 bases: TGTGCCAGCAGCTCCCTAGATCAGCCCCAGCATTTT. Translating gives CASSSLDQPQHF.

The CDR3 sequence: CASSLIGRAGELFF. The CDR3 nucleotides read TGTGCCAGCAGTTTAATAGGTCGGGCCGGGGAGCTGTTTTTT. The V gene is TRBV27, the J gene TRBJ2-2; D gene ambiguous. The germline gives CDR1 MNHEY, CDR2 SMNVEV (reference sequence). The CDR3 length is 14 residues. Trimming removed 2 bases from V and 6 bases from J, with 10 bases in between.

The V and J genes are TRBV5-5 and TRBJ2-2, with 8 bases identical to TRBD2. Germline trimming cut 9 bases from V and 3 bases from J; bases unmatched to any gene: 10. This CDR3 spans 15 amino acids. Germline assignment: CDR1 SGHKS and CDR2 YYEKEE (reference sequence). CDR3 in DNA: TGTGCCACCCGGGGGGGCGGGCCCGACACCGGGGAGCTGTTTTTT. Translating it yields CATRGGGPDTGELFF.

As DNA, the CDR3 is TGTGCCAGCACTCTAGCGGGGGTTGCGAACACCGGGGAGCTGTTTTTT. The encoded protein is CASTLAGVANTGELFF. The rearrangement uses TRBV7-2 and TRBJ2-2; TRBD2 aligns across 10 bases. Trimming at V came to 7 bases and at J to 0 bases, leaving 5 bases not matched to a gene. Germline values: CDR1 SGHTA, CDR2 FQGNSA. The CDR3 contains 16 residues.